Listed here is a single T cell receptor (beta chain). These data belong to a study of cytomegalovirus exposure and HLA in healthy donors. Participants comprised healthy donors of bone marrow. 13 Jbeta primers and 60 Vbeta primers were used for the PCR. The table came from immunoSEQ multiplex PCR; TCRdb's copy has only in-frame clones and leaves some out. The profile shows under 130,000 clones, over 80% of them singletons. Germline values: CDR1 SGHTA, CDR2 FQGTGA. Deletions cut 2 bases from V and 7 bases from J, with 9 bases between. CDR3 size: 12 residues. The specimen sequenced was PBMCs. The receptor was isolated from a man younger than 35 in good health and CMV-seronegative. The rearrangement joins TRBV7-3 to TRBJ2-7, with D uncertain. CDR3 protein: CASSLVGSEQYF. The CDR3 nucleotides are TGTGCCAGCAGCTTAGTCGGGTCGGAGCAGTACTTC.